The 16 T cell receptor beta chains presented below share a single source sample, sequenced in a study of cytotoxic CD8 clonotypes in ibrutinib-treated CLL. Sequencing used immunoSEQ multiplex PCR; TCRdb keeps in-frame clones, though not all of them. In the table there are roughly 150,000 clones, roughly 90% of which are singletons. Here the sequenced sample was PBMCs, taken at disease progression, from a patient treated with ibrutinib. The receptors here all came from a human donor with chronic lymphocytic leukemia.

The V call is TRBV11-2, the J call TRBJ1-5; TRBD1 agrees at 8 bases. V lost 6 bases and J lost 5; bases outside the gene matches: 9. Germline V gene data show CDR1 as SGHAT and CDR2 as FQNNGV. The CDR3 loop spans 15 amino acids. In DNA, the CDR3 is TGTGCCAGCAGGGGGACCGGACAGGGATATCAGCCCCAGCATTTT. This codes for CASRGTGQGYQPQHF.

This clone was recorded only once. The rearrangement uses TRBV12-5 and TRBJ1-2; tentatively, D is TRBD1 (5 bases). Germline values: CDR1 LGHNT, CDR2 FRNRAP. V was pared by 2 bases and J by 4 bases, with 20 bases between. The CDR3 has 17 residues. The CDR3 spells CASGLSWGRLVGYGYTF. The CDR3 bases are TGTGCTAGTGGTTTGTCCTGGGGACGGCTCGTGGGCTATGGCTACACCTTC.

The chain joins TRBV7-2 to TRBJ2-5, with 8 bases lining up with TRBD1. The length of the CDR3 is 15 residues. Germline CDR1 SGHTA, CDR2 FQGNSA. V lost 1 base and J lost 2; bases outside the gene matches: 3. CDR3 sequence reads: CASSLGQGTQETQYF. Here the CDR3 DNA reads TGTGCCAGCAGCTTAGGACAGGGGACACAAGAGACCCAGTACTTC.

The rearrangement joins TRBV28 to TRBJ1-3; D is perhaps TRBD1 (5 bases). The CDR3 consists of 15 residues. Trimming cost V 5 bases and J 0 bases, with 11 bases left between them. Germline V gene lookup returns CDR1 MDHEN and CDR2 SYDVKM. CDR3 amino acids: CASSTGWGSGNTIYF. For the CDR3, the DNA is TGTGCCAGCAGTACAGGTTGGGGCTCTGGAAACACCATATATTTT.

The sample holds one count of this clone. For the CDR3, the DNA is TGTGCCAGCAGTCGTCTAGCGGGAGTTAACACCGGGGAGCTGTTTTTT. Protein: CASSRLAGVNTGELFF. The gene calls are TRBV11-3 and TRBJ2-2, with 10 bases that match TRBD2. Germline CDR1 SGHNT, CDR2 YENEEA. The CDR3 contains 16 residues. With 6 bases clipped from V and 2 bases from J, the junction kept 6 bases outside the gene matches.

The rearrangement joins TRBV5-1 to TRBJ1-5; a possible D gene is TRBD1 (6 bases). The CDR3 consists of 15 residues. V gave up 0 bases and J gave up 5 bases, with 12 bases separating them. Germline V gene data show CDR1 as SGHRS and CDR2 as YFSETQ. The CDR3 sequence: CASSLDGGSDQPQHF. The CDR3 DNA reads TGCGCCAGCAGCTTGGACGGGGGCTCGGATCAGCCCCAGCATTTT. Full variable domain (outside the CDR3, taken from reference TRBV5-1 and TRBJ1-5): KAGVTQTPRYLIKTRGQQVTLSCSPISGHRSVSWYQQTPGQGLQFLFEYFSETQRNKGNFPGRFSGRQFSNSRSEMNVSTLELGDSALYLCASSLDGGSDQPQHFGDGTRLSIL.

This chain joins TRBV19 and TRBJ1-2, with TRBD1 identical over 12 bases. Per germline, CDR1 LNHDA and CDR2 SQIVND (reference sequence). The V segment lost 6 bases and the J segment 3 bases; nucleotides outside the gene matches: 29. The CDR3 consists of 23 residues. This CDR3 reads CASSDKPSRDRGRVAFLDYGYTF. The CDR3 DNA follows: TGTGCCAGTAGCGACAAACCCTCCCGGGACAGGGGGCGCGTAGCGTTCTTGGACTATGGCTACACCTTC.

This clone was seen just once. This chain uses TRBV2 with TRBJ1-4; D call uncertain. CDR3 size: 14 residues. Trimming took 8 bases from V and 5 from J, leaving 15 bases between them. Per germline, CDR1 SNHLY and CDR2 FYNNEI. CDR3 nucleotides: TGTGCCAGCCGAAGTCGGGCAGCGAATGAAAAACTGTTTTTT. Translation: CASRSRAANEKLFF.

The J gene is TRBJ2-1, the V gene TRBV7-8, with 8 nucleotides matching TRBD2. V lost 8 bases, J lost 0 bases, and 6 bases stayed unmatched. The length of the CDR3 is 15 residues. CDR1 SGHVS and CDR2 FQNEAQ come from the germline V gene. The CDR3 region has the DNA TGTGCCAGCCGAAGGCTAGCGGGCTCCTACAATGAGCAGTTCTTC. This encodes CASRRLAGSYNEQFF.

The chain carries TRBV30 and TRBJ1-3; no clear D gene. V was clipped by 2 bases and J by 0 bases, with 5 bases between them. Germline CDR1 is GTSNPN and CDR2 is SVGIG (reference sequence). The CDR3 has 13 residues. The CDR3 DNA is TGTGCCTGGAGTCTGGTCTCTGGAAACACCATATATTTT. This codes for CAWSLVSGNTIYF.

The rearrangement uses TRBV11-2 and TRBJ2-1; TRBD1 agrees at 7 bases. Germline assignment: CDR1 SGHAT and CDR2 FQNNGV. J gave up 8 bases and V 5 bases, and 12 bases lay outside the gene matches. The CDR3 spans 15 residues. In DNA form, the CDR3 reads TGTGCCAGCAGCACCCACACCGGACAGGCCCATGAGCAGTTCTTC. Its protein is CASSTHTGQAHEQFF.

This clone was seen a single time. The genes are TRBV12-5 and TRBJ1-2, with 9 bases aligning to TRBD1. V gave up 1 base and J gave up 13 bases; unmatched junction bases: 7. The germline gives CDR1 LGHNT, CDR2 FRNRAP. The CDR3 is 13 residues long. DNA for the CDR3: TGTGCTAGTGGTTTGGGGACAGGGGTATCAGTCACCTTC. This translates into CASGLGTGVSVTF.

The V call is TRBV5-6, the J call TRBJ2-7; 8 positions match TRBD1. V was clipped by 9 bases and J by 4 bases; unmatched bases: 9. From germline, CDR1 is SGHDT and CDR2 YYEEEE. This CDR3 is built from 13 residues. CDR3 sequence reads: CATGGQDPYEQYF. The CDR3 region has the DNA TGTGCCACCGGGGGACAGGATCCTTACGAGCAGTACTTC.

This clone was counted between two and nine times. This chain joins TRBV12-2 and TRBJ1-1. TRBV12-2 is an annotated pseudogene. This CDR3 contains 18 residues. In DNA, the CDR3 is TGTGCAAGTCGCTTAGTATTCGTGGGCAGGGACCATCACACTGAAGCTTTCTTT. The encoded protein is CASRLVFVGRDHHTEAFF.

The chain combines TRBV7-3 with TRBJ2-6; TRBD1 aligns across 7 bases. Germline trimming cut 5 bases from V and 4 bases from J; bases unmatched to any gene: 14. This CDR3 spans 18 amino acids. Germline CDR1 and CDR2: SGHTA and FQGTGA. The CDR3 here is CASSNYRGSTLGANVLTF. CDR3 in DNA: TGTGCCAGCAGCAACTACAGGGGAAGCACTCTGGGGGCCAACGTCCTGACTTTC.

V and J are TRBV27 and TRBJ2-7; 7 positions agree with TRBD1. This CDR3 comprises 15 residues. The V and J ends lost 4 bases and 3 bases, in that order; junction bases with no gene match: 9. Germline values: CDR1 MNHEY, CDR2 SMNVEV (reference sequence). CDR3 nucleotide sequence: TGTGCCAGCAGTTCTCGACCGGGACAGCACTACGAGCAGTACTTC. Translated: CASSSRPGQHYEQYF.